This T cell receptor (beta chain) was sequenced for a study of T-cell reconstitution after alpha-beta-depleted transplantation in children. V lost 0 bases to trimming and J lost 2 bases, with 10 bases between them. The CDR3 runs to 14 residues. CDR1 and CDR2 from the germline V gene are DFQATT and SNEGSKA (reference sequence). Points from the study as a whole: Where some patients showed high TCRbeta diversity at day 60, it came from recipient T cells and thymic progenitors that had survived.

Unique molecular identifiers tagged the TCRbeta library. One entry per CDR3 protein results from TCRdb running MiXCR on the PCR reads. Counted here are about a million distinct CDR3 sequences, under 30% occurring once; the ten biggest clones make up around 30%. A word on this clonotype: As yet, its antigen is unknown.

This sample comprised PBMCs, mostly from graft donor cells, obtained 360 days after TCRalphabeta/CD19-depleted stem cell transplant. The clonotype comes from a boy in the first two years of life who had a stem cell transplant for SCID, so the T cells may come from the graft donor. The chain employs TRBV20-1 and TRBJ1-1; tentatively, D is TRBD1 (5 bases). The CDR3: CSAREDRINTEAFF. As DNA, the CDR3 is TGCAGTGCTAGAGAAGACAGAATAAACACTGAAGCTTTCTTT.